This T cell receptor (beta chain) was recorded in a study of blood T cell repertoires in COVID-19. The CDR3 spans 15 residues. J was trimmed by 4 bases and V by 5 bases; bases with no gene match: 7. Per germline, CDR1 SNHLY and CDR2 FYNNEI. Original handling: Reference gene primer amplification in the assay estimated nucleated cell counts. Repertoires were generated with immunoSEQ multiplex PCR, while TCRdb's copy carries only in-frame clones and drops some. V, J and clone size reflect that table, while D and trimming were determined from the DNA. The data hold about 200,000 clones, with about 84% observed a single time. This clone was observed once.

This TCR came from a man in his forties with acute COVID-19. The J gene is TRBJ2-3, the V gene TRBV2; 9 nucleotides line up with TRBD1. Sequenced material: PBMCs or T cells enriched from blood (not recorded which). The CDR3 region has the DNA TGTGCCAGCAGTATGACAGGGGGTGAATCAGATACGCAGTATTTT. It is translated as CASSMTGGESDTQYF.